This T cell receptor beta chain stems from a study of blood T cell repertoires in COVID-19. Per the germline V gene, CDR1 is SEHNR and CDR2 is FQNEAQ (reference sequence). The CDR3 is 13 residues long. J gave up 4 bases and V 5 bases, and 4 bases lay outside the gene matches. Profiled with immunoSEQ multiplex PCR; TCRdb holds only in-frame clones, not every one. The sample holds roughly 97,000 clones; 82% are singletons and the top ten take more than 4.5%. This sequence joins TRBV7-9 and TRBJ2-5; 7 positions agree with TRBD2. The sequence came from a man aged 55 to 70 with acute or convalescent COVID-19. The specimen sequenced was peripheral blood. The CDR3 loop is CASSGGVGETQYF. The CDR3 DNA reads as TGTGCCAGCAGCGGGGGGGTAGGAGAGACCCAGTACTTC.